The clone carrying this T cell receptor (beta chain) was picked up a small number of times. This sample was taken from a study of blood T cell repertoires in COVID-19. Study overall: Samples came from the United States, Italy and Spain, spanning acute and convalescent COVID-19. Sources were T cells, B-cell-depleted T cells, or PBMCs; the material itself was cDNA or gDNA.

Authors' methods: Nucleated cell counts were estimated from reference gene primer amplification. Some clones are missing from TCRdb's copy, which holds only in-frame ones; the method was immunoSEQ multiplex PCR. That table gives V, J and clone size, and the DNA gave D and trimming. Among 30,000 to 50,000 clones listed, approximately 85% were seen once. This CDR3 spans 14 amino acids. Between the trimmed V and J ends, which lost 4 bases and 8 bases, there was a span of 15 bases. Looked up from germline, CDR1 is SGDLS and CDR2 is YYNGEE. This TCR came from a man in his 70s with acute or convalescent COVID-19. The sample taken for sequencing was peripheral blood. V is TRBV9 and J is TRBJ1-4; maybe TRBD1 (6 bases). The CDR3 nucleotides are TGTGCCAGCAGCCCCTCGAAGGGGGAAGAAAAACTGTTTTTT. Protein sequence: CASSPSKGEEKLFF.